The 20 T cell receptor beta chains below were found in one sample sequenced in a study of cytomegalovirus exposure and HLA in healthy donors. Only in-frame clones appear in the TCRdb table, and some are missing; sequencing was by immunoSEQ multiplex PCR. The sample lists around 150,000 clones, roughly 86% seen once, with over 9% in the top ten. Sequenced input: PBMCs. The receptors here all came from a woman aged 18-29 years in good health and CMV-seropositive.

The count of this clone is one. V and J are TRBV30 and TRBJ2-1, with unresolved D. The CDR3 covers 12 residues. Germline lookup yields CDR1 GTSNPN and CDR2 SVGIG (reference sequence). Deletions cut 5 bases from V and 5 bases from J, with 10 bases between. CDR3 residues: CAWLKPNNEQFF. The CDR3 DNA sequence: TGTGCCTGGTTGAAGCCGAACAATGAGCAGTTCTTC.

The count of this clone is one. The chain has TRBV15 and TRBJ2-7; D is unclear. CDR1 is LNHNV, CDR2 YYDKDF, per germline (reference sequence). The CDR3 has 15 residues. Trimming cost V 4 bases and J 2 bases, with 15 bases left between them. CDR3 sequence (DNA): TGTGCCACCAGCACCCCCATGGGCGACACCTACGAGCAGTACTTC. This encodes CATSTPMGDTYEQYF.

This sequence joins TRBV4-2 and TRBJ2-3; 13 bases line up with TRBD2. V shed 2 bases and J 4 bases; nucleotides not matched to a gene: 3. CDR1 LGHNA and CDR2 YNFKEQ come from the germline V gene. This CDR3 contains 16 residues. The CDR3 reads CASSQTLAGGPDTQYF. The CDR3 DNA follows: TGTGCCAGCAGCCAAACACTAGCGGGAGGGCCAGATACGCAGTATTTT.

A few counts support this clone. The CDR3 DNA reads as TGTGCCATCAGTGATGTTGGCAGGGCGACGTACGAGCAGTACTTC. Translating gives CAISDVGRATYEQYF. The chain employs TRBV10-3 and TRBJ2-7; possibly TRBD1 for D (5 bases). Germline-derived CDR1 and CDR2 are ENHRY and SYGVKD. CDR3 size: 15 residues. Trimming pared 3 bases from V and 4 bases from J, leaving 16 bases between.

The chain couples TRBV11-2 to TRBJ2-2; tentatively, D is TRBD1 (5 bases). V shed 5 bases and J shed 0 bases, with 10 bases lying between them. CDR1 and CDR2 (germline): SGHAT, FQNNGV. This CDR3 is 15 amino acids long. CDR3 in amino acids: CASSLQETNTGELFF. CDR3 bases: TGTGCCAGCAGCCTACAGGAGACGAACACCGGGGAGCTGTTTTTT.

CDR3 amino acids: CASRTGGTAGTDTQYF. The CDR3 DNA follows: TGTGCCAGCAGAACGGGGGGGACAGCCGGCACAGATACGCAGTATTTT. The chain employs TRBV7-3 and TRBJ2-3; D is possibly TRBD2 (8 bases). CDR1 and CDR2 (germline): SGHTA, FQGTGA. Trimming pared 6 bases from V and 1 base from J, leaving 17 bases between. This CDR3 region has 16 residues.

The chain recombines TRBV5-1 with TRBJ2-3, with D possibly TRBD2 on 6 matching bases. Between the trimmed V and J ends, which lost 3 bases and 3 bases, there was a span of 17 bases. This CDR3 has 16 residues. Germline V lookup: CDR1 SGHRS, CDR2 YFSETQ. CDR3 DNA: TGCGCCAGCAGCTCCCTTACGGTCAGCGGGACAGATACGCAGTATTTT. Protein: CASSSLTVSGTDTQYF.

This clone came up once. This chain uses TRBV30 with TRBJ2-1; a possible D gene is TRBD1 (6 bases). Per the germline V gene, CDR1 is GTSNPN and CDR2 is SVGIG (reference sequence). Trimming cost V 1 base and J 10 bases, with 11 bases left between them. This CDR3 comprises 12 residues. The CDR3 loop is CAWSDSQGEQFF. The CDR3 coding sequence is TGTGCCTGGAGTGATTCTCAGGGGGAGCAGTTCTTC.

The chain has TRBV6-6 and TRBJ2-3; possible D gene TRBD2, 5 bases. Germline loops: CDR1 MNHNY, CDR2 SVGAGI (reference sequence). The CDR3 is 13 amino acids. V was clipped by 6 bases and J by 3 bases, with 10 bases between them. The CDR3 bases are TGTGCCAGCAGCTCTGGACTGACAGATACGCAGTATTTT. It is translated as CASSSGLTDTQYF.

The chain combines TRBV11-3 with TRBJ2-5; D is perhaps TRBD2 (5 bases). Germline V gene sequence: CDR1 SGHNT, CDR2 YENEEA. V was trimmed by 5 bases and J by 5 bases, leaving 15 bases between them. CDR3 size: 14 residues. CDR3 in DNA: TGTGCCAGCAGCCCGATGGCTAGCAGCGAGACCCAGTACTTC. Translated, it gives CASSPMASSETQYF.

The chain couples TRBV28 to TRBJ2-3; D perhaps matches TRBD2 (6 bases). V was cut by 5 bases and J by 8 bases, with 17 bases left in between. CDR1 MDHEN and CDR2 SYDVKM come from the germline V gene. CDR3 size: 14 residues. CDR3 protein: CASSITGRAGTQYF. The CDR3 DNA sequence: TGTGCCAGCAGTATTACCGGGAGAGCGGGTACGCAGTATTTT.

J is TRBJ1-5 and V is TRBV30; maybe TRBD1 (5 bases). Trimming stripped 0 bases from V and 7 bases from J, with 10 bases between. The CDR3 extends over 13 amino acids. Germline CDR1 GTSNPN, CDR2 SVGIG (reference sequence). CDR3 residues: CAWSVGEGQPQHF. CDR3 coding DNA: TGTGCCTGGAGTGTAGGGGAAGGCCAGCCCCAGCATTTT.

This chain connects TRBV19 to TRBJ2-2; no reliable D call. V lost 0 bases, J lost 6 bases, and 5 bases lay in between. The CDR3 runs 13 residues. Germline assignment: CDR1 LNHDA and CDR2 SQIVND (reference sequence). The CDR3 loop is CASSIDRAGELFF. CDR3 coding DNA: TGTGCCAGTAGTATAGATCGGGCCGGGGAGCTGTTTTTT.

V usage is TRBV18 and J usage is TRBJ2-7; 7 bases match TRBD1. The CDR3 is 14 residues long. Germline lookup yields CDR1 KGHSH and CDR2 LQKENI. With V trimmed by 2 bases and J by 3 bases, 4 bases remained unmatched. CDR3 sequence (DNA): TGTGCCAGCTCACCAAATACAGGGGACTACGAGCAGTACTTC. Translating it yields CASSPNTGDYEQYF.

Only one count was recorded for this clone. J is TRBJ1-2 and V is TRBV5-5, with D hard to call. The V gene lost 4 bases and the J gene lost 7 bases, with 17 bases spanning the gap. CDR3 length equals 14 residues. Germline V gene data show CDR1 as SGHKS and CDR2 as YYEKEE (reference sequence). The CDR3 loop is CASSLYPVGLGYTF. CDR3 nucleotides: TGTGCCAGCAGCCTCTACCCCGTTGGGCTTGGCTACACCTTC.

V usage is TRBV18 and J usage is TRBJ1-2; tentative D call: TRBD1 (6 bases). Germline CDR1 KGHSH, CDR2 LQKENI. The CDR3 is made up of 15 amino acids. Trimming took off 7 bases at V and 2 bases at J, with 17 bases between the two ends. DNA of the CDR3: TGTGCCAGCTTAGCAACAGGGTACACCAACTATGGCTACACCTTC. Translating gives CASLATGYTNYGYTF. Supplemented by reference TRBV18 and TRBJ1-2, the full variable domain reads NAGVMQNPRHLVRRRGQEARLRCSPMKGHSHVYWYRQLPEEGLKFMVYLQKENIIDESGMPKERFSAEFPKEGPSILRIQQVVRGDSAAYFCASLATGYTNYGYTFGSGTRLTVV.

The V gene is TRBV5-8, the J gene TRBJ2-1, with TRBD2 matching over 9 bases. CDR1 and CDR2 from the germline V gene are SGHTS and YDEGEE. J was trimmed by 10 bases and V by 0 bases; bases with no gene match: 8. This CDR3 has 15 residues. This CDR3 is CASSLVWREGREQFF. The DNA for the CDR3 is TGTGCCAGCAGCTTGGTTTGGCGGGAGGGCCGCGAGCAGTTCTTC. The full variable domain, rest sourced from reference TRBV5-8 and TRBJ2-1, is EAGVTQSPTHLIKTRGQQATLRCSPISGHTSVYWYQQALGLGLQFLLWYDEGEERNRGNFPPRFSGRQFPNYSSELNVNALELEDSALYLCASSLVWREGREQFFGPGTRLTVL.

V and J are TRBV7-9 and TRBJ2-7; TRBD2 agrees at 7 bases. V trimming: 6 bases; J trimming: 7 bases; junction bases outside the gene matches: 6. Germline V gives CDR1 SEHNR, CDR2 FQNEAQ (reference sequence). This CDR3 is 12 amino acids long. CDR3 amino acids: CASSLGSGEQYF. In DNA, the CDR3 is TGTGCCAGCAGTCTCGGTAGCGGGGAGCAGTACTTC.

The V call is TRBV12-5, the J call TRBJ2-2, with TRBD2 identical over 11 bases. V shed 5 bases and J 4 bases; nucleotides not matched to a gene: 12. The CDR3 extends over 18 amino acids. CDR1 LGHNT and CDR2 FRNRAP come from the germline V gene. The CDR3 coding sequence is TGTGCTAGTGGTCACCAAGGTAGCGGGAGGGTATTCACCGGGGAGCTGTTTTTT. Translated, it gives CASGHQGSGRVFTGELFF. Combining the CDR3 with reference TRBV12-5 and TRBJ2-2 gives the whole variable domain DARVTQTPRHKVTEMGQEVTMRCQPILGHNTVFWYRQTMMQGLELLAYFRNRAPLDDSGMPKDRFSAEMPDATLATLKIQPSEPRDSAVYFCASGHQGSGRVFTGELFFGEGSRLTVL.

V and J are TRBV19 and TRBJ1-2, with D perhaps TRBD1 (6 bases). With 6 bases removed from V and 3 bases from J, the gap between germline ends came to 11 bases. Germline V gives CDR1 LNHDA, CDR2 SQIVND (reference sequence). The CDR3 has 13 residues. CDR3 DNA sequence: TGTGCCAGTAGCCTAGGGGGGGACTATGGCTACACCTTC. Its protein product is CASSLGGDYGYTF.